The present T cell receptor (beta chain) was sequenced within a study of T cell responses to AZD1222 COVID-19 vaccine. Study conclusions and caveats: Donors in the cohort were predominantly white British and more often female, and clonal diversity was possibly underestimated. The peak T cell response came first, and repertoires were sampled only after it.

This table comes from immunoSEQ multiplex PCR, and its TCRdb copy is limited to in-frame clones, with some not included. The table shows over 150,000 clones, with around 90% occurring only once. A note on this clone: Its target is not known.

The CDR3 totals 14 residues. The J segment lost 5 bases and the V segment lost 3 bases, leaving 6 bases of the junction unmatched. Germline V lookup: CDR1 KGHSH, CDR2 LQKENI. The TCR comes from an adult in good health. The input for sequencing was peripheral blood, taken on day 0 of AZD1222 vaccination. The chain couples TRBV18 to TRBJ1-1; 7 bases are a match to TRBD1. As DNA, the CDR3 is TGTGCCAGCTCACCGGGACAGTTCGCTACTGAAGCTTTCTTT. Encoded protein: CASSPGQFATEAFF.